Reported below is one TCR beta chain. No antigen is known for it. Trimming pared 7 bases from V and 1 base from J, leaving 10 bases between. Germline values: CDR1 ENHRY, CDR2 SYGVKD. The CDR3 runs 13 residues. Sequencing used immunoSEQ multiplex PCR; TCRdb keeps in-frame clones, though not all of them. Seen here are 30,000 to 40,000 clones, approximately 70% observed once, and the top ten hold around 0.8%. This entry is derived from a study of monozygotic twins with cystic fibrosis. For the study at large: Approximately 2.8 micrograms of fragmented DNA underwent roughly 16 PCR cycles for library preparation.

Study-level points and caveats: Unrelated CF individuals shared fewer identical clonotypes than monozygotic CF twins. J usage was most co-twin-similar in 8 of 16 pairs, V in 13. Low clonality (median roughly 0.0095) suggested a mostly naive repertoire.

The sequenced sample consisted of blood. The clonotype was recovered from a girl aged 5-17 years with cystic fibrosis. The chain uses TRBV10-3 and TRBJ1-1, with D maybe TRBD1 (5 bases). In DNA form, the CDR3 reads TGTGCCATCAAAGGACAACCGAACACTGAAGCTTTCTTT. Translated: CAIKGQPNTEAFF.